This TCR beta chain is drawn from a study of cytomegalovirus exposure and HLA in healthy donors. Overall study results and limits: Usually a TCR sequence was rare, but some public TCRs were found in many donors. The study put about 180 TCR beta chains on its list as cytomegalovirus-associated. Testing in vitro showed three CMV-associated chains specific for CMV antigens.

PCR amplification relied on 60 Vbeta primers (plus 13 Jbeta primers). The protocol was immunoSEQ multiplex PCR, while the TCRdb copy is restricted to in-frame clones and leaves out a portion. The repertoire holds fewer than 200,000 clones, with about 80% as singletons. As concerns this clone: Its antigen is unidentified.

The CDR3 contains 16 residues. The germline V gene encodes CDR1 SGHRS and CDR2 YFSETQ. The ends were cut back, 0 bases at V and 6 bases at J, with 16 bases in the middle. The V gene is TRBV5-1, the J gene TRBJ2-1; a possible D gene is TRBD2 (5 bases). Material: PBMCs. The TCR sequence derives from a woman aged 45-60 years in good health and CMV-seronegative. CDR3 amino acids: CASSLEGLSGSNEQFF. Here the CDR3 DNA reads TGCGCCAGCAGCTTGGAAGGGTTGTCGGGGTCCAATGAGCAGTTCTTC.